This T cell receptor (beta chain) was sequenced for a study of PD-1 blockade in classical Hodgkin lymphoma. Findings of the study overall: By cycle point C4D1, TCR diversity had risen significantly in CD4+ cells (but not CD8+ cells). Newly diagnosed and completely responding patients shared comparable baseline diversity.

Clones were sequenced by immunoSEQ multiplex PCR, and TCRdb holds only the in-frame ones, with some missing. This sample has about 84,000 clones, with under 90% found just once. Brentuximab vedotin exposure varied among the patients, all of whom had relapsed after autologous stem cell transplantation. Patients showed best responses of complete response, partial response or progressive disease. CDR1 SGHRS and CDR2 YFSETQ come from the germline V gene. This CDR3 contains 15 residues. Trimming took off 0 bases at V and 4 bases at J, with 14 bases between the two ends. Worth noting for this clone: Its antigen remains unidentified.

The input for sequencing was peripheral blood mononuclear cells (PBMCs), taken at baseline. The sequence came from a human donor with classical Hodgkin lymphoma. This chain uses TRBV5-1 with TRBJ2-7, with D possibly being TRBD2 (6 bases). The CDR3 sequence is CASSLDGGAVYEQYF. The CDR3 DNA reads as TGCGCCAGCAGCTTGGACGGAGGGGCAGTGTACGAGCAGTACTTC.